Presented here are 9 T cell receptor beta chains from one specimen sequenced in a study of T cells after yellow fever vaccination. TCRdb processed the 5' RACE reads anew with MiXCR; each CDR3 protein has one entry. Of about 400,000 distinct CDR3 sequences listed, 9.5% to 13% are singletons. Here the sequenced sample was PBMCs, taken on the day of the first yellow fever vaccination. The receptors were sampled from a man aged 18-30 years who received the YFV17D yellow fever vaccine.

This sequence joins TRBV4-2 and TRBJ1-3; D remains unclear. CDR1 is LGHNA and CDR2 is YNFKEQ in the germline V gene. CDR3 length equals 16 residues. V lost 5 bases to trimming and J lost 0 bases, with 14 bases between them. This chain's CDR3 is CASSNLDVRSGNTIYF. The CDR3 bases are TGTGCCAGCAGCAACCTCGACGTTCGCTCTGGAAACACCATATATTTT.

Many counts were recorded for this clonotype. CDR3 region: CASSLVGQGAYEQYF. The CDR3 nucleotides are TGCGCCAGCAGCTTGGTAGGACAGGGGGCCTACGAGCAGTACTTC. V gene TRBV5-1 combines with J gene TRBJ2-7, with 10 positions matching TRBD1. The CDR3 has 15 amino acids. Germline V gives CDR1 SGHRS, CDR2 YFSETQ. V shed 0 bases, J shed 2 bases, and the junction held 2 bases outside the gene matches. The variable domain in full, with the rest retrieved from reference TRBV5-1 and TRBJ2-7, is KAGVTQTPRYLIKTRGQQVTLSCSPISGHRSVSWYQQTPGQGLQFLFEYFSETQRNKGNFPGRFSGRQFSNSRSEMNVSTLELGDSALYLCASSLVGQGAYEQYFGPGTRLTVT.

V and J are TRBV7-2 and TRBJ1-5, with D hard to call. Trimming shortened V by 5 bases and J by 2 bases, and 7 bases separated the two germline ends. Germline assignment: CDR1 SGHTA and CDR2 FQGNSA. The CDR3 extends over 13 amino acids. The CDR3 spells CASSDAGNQPQHF. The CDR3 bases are TGTGCCAGCAGCGATGCGGGCAATCAGCCCCAGCATTTT.

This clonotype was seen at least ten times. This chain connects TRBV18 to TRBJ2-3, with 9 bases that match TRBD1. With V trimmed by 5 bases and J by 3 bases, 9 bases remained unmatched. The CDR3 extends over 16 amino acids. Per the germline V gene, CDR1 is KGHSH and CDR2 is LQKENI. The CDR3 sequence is CASSSGGQGATDTQYF. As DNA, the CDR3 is TGTGCCAGCTCATCCGGGGGACAGGGTGCAACAGATACGCAGTATTTT.

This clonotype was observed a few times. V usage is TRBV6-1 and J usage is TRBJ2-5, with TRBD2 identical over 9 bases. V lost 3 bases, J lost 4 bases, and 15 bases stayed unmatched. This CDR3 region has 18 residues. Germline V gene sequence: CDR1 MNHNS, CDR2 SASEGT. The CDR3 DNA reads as TGTGCCAGCAGTGATGGGGGCTCTCCGGGACTAGCTCTAGAGACCCAGTACTTC. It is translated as CASSDGGSPGLALETQYF.

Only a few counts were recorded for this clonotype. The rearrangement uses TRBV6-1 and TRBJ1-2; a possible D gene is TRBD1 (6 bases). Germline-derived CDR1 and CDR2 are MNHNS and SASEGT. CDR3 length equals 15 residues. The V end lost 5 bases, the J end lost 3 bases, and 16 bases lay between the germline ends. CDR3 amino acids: CASSQTGRGDYGYTF. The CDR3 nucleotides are TGTGCCAGCAGTCAAACAGGGAGGGGGGACTATGGCTACACCTTC.

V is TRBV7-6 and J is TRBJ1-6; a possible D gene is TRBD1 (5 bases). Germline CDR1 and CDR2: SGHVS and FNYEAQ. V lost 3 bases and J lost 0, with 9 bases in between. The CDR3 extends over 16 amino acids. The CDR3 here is CASSLTVSSYNSPLHF. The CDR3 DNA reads TGTGCCAGCAGCTTGACAGTTAGCTCCTATAATTCACCCCTCCACTTT.

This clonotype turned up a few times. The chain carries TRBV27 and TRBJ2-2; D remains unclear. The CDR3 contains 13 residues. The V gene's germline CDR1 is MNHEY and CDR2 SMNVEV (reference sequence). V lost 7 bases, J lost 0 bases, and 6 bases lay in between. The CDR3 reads CASMTTNTGELFF. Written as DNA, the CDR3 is TGTGCCAGCATGACCACGAACACCGGGGAGCTGTTTTTT.

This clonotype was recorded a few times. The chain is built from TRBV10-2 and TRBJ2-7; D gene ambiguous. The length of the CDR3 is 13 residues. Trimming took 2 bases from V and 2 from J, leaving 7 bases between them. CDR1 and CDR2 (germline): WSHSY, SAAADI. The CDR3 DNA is TGCGCCAGCAGTGAGGCACGAGCCTACGAGCAGTACTTC. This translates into CASSEARAYEQYF.